The rows below give T cell receptor beta chains drawn from one sample of a study of cytomegalovirus exposure and HLA in healthy donors. TCRdb keeps only in-frame clones here, not all; method: immunoSEQ multiplex PCR. The sample records 160,000 or so clones, approximately 80% being singletons. The specimen was PBMCs. These receptors were obtained from a man aged 25-45 years in good health and CMV-seropositive. Each CDR3 is given with its conserved first and last residue. Fields, in order: D gene, J gene, clone size, V gene, CDR3 protein, CDR3 DNA. D genes are given only for firm matches. Not all rows give a size; the values are once, few, many and, for expanded clones, a class.

TRBD2	TRBJ2-3	-	TRBV19	CASSIDPPSGGTDTQYF	TGTGCCAGTAGTATAGACCCGCCTAGCGGGGGGACAGATACGCAGTATTTT
-	TRBJ1-2	-	TRBV2	CASSESAAYGYTF	TGTGCCAGCAGTGAAAGTGCGGCCTATGGCTACACCTTC
-	TRBJ2-5	-	TRBV21-1	CARRGQDQETQYF	TGTGCCAGGAGAGGGCAAGACCAAGAGACCCAGTACTTC
TRBD2	TRBJ2-7	-	TRBV5-4	CASSTSPGREGEQYF	TGTGCCAGCAGCACGTCCCCTGGGCGGGAGGGCGAGCAGTACTTC
-	TRBJ2-1	-	TRBV7-9	CASTSRGGDEQFF	TGTGCCAGCACCTCTCGGGGTGGTGATGAGCAGTTCTTC
-	TRBJ1-5	-	TRBV19	CASSTRLREPQHF	TGTGCCAGTAGTACCCGATTGCGGGAGCCCCAGCATTTT
-	TRBJ2-1	-	TRBV5-4	CASSLILGARPYNEQFF	TGTGCCAGCAGCTTAATTCTAGGGGCGCGCCCCTACAATGAGCAGTTCTTC
TRBD2	TRBJ2-1	once	TRBV6-5	CATIGAGVSYNEQFF	TGTGCCACCATTGGGGCGGGGGTCTCCTACAATGAGCAGTTCTTC
TRBD1	TRBJ2-7	few	TRBV19	CASSTRTGKAYEQYF	TGTGCCAGTAGTACTCGGACAGGGAAGGCCTACGAGCAGTACTTC
-	TRBJ2-5	-	TRBV5-1	CASSFPGVLQETQYF	TGCGCCAGCAGCTTTCCGGGGGTCCTCCAAGAGACCCAGTACTTC
TRBD1	TRBJ1-5	-	TRBV30	CAWGQGGTSNQPQHF	TGTGCCTGGGGACAGGGGGGTACGAGCAATCAGCCCCAGCATTTT
-	TRBJ2-7	-	TRBV6-1	CASSDDFPPYEQYF	TGTGCCAGCAGTGATGACTTCCCCCCCTACGAGCAGTACTTC
-	TRBJ1-1	-	TRBV9	CASRRGNGGSTEAFF	TGTGCCAGCAGGCGGGGGAACGGCGGGAGCACTGAAGCTTTCTTT
TRBD1	TRBJ1-6	few	TRBV13	CASSLDREHNSPLHF	TGTGCCAGCAGCCTGGACAGGGAACATAATTCACCCCTCCACTTT
TRBD2	TRBJ2-2	-	TRBV5-6	CASSSTSGGTGELFF	TGTGCCAGCAGCTCGACTAGCGGGGGGACCGGGGAGCTGTTTTTT
TRBD1	TRBJ2-5	-	TRBV5-1	CASSLPGGEETQYF	TGCGCCAGCAGCTTGCCAGGGGGCGAAGAGACCCAGTACTTC
-	TRBJ2-2	many	TRBV5-6	CASSSRGSTGELFF	TGTGCCAGCAGCAGCCGAGGAAGCACCGGGGAGCTGTTTTTT
-	TRBJ2-5	-	TRBV28	CASGSGKQLETQYF	TGTGCCAGCGGGTCAGGGAAACAATTGGAGACCCAGTACTTC
-	TRBJ1-4	-	TRBV7-2	CASSRGGPATNEKLFF	TGTGCCAGCTCAAGGGGTGGGCCTGCAACTAATGAAAAACTGTTTTTT
TRBD2	TRBJ2-5	-	TRBV5-1	CASTRGGRGKQETQYF	TGCGCCAGCACCCGGGGGGGCCGAGGGAAGCAAGAGACCCAGTACTTC
TRBD1	TRBJ1-2	-	TRBV7-9	CASSLVAGGNGYTF	TGTGCCAGCAGCTTAGTGGCAGGGGGTAATGGCTACACCTTC
TRBD1	TRBJ1-1	-	TRBV27	CASSSLQGAYAEAFF	TGTGCCAGCAGTTCTCTACAGGGGGCTTATGCTGAAGCTTTCTTT
-	TRBJ2-1	few	TRBV4-1	CASSQDGLGNNEQFF	TGCGCCAGCAGCCAAGATGGGCTGGGCAACAATGAGCAGTTCTTC
TRBD1	TRBJ2-1	-	TRBV28	CASSTGQVSYNEQFF	TGTGCCAGCAGTACTGGACAGGTCTCCTACAATGAGCAGTTCTTC
TRBD2	TRBJ2-1	once	TRBV5-1	CASSFSGGPGNEQFF	TGCGCCAGCAGCTTTTCGGGGGGGCCGGGCAATGAGCAGTTCTTC
TRBD1	TRBJ2-7	-	TRBV18	CASSPSGGAGYEQYF	TGTGCCAGCTCACCATCAGGGGGCGCCGGATACGAGCAGTACTTC
TRBD1	TRBJ1-1	few	TRBV4-3	CASSQVRTGLNTEAFF	TGCGCCAGCAGCCAAGTAAGGACAGGGCTGAACACTGAAGCTTTCTTT
-	TRBJ2-5	once	TRBV7-8	CASSSIAGDYLRPETQYF	TGTGCCAGCAGCTCAATAGCCGGAGATTACCTTCGACCAGAGACCCAGTACTTC
TRBD1	TRBJ1-1	-	TRBV6-5	CASSPGTGITEAFF	TGTGCCAGCAGTCCCGGGACAGGGATCACTGAAGCCTTCTTT
TRBD1	TRBJ2-7	-	TRBV19	CASSKRSGQGNHEQYF	TGTGCCAGTAGTAAAAGGTCGGGACAGGGTAACCACGAGCAGTACTTC
TRBD1	TRBJ2-7	once	TRBV6-6	CASNNGQGLYEQYF	TGTGCCAGCAATAACGGACAGGGTCTTTACGAGCAGTACTTC
TRBD1	TRBJ1-5	-	TRBV2	CASREGTGPSRGNQPQHF	TGTGCCAGCAGGGAAGGGACAGGGCCTAGTAGAGGCAATCAGCCCCAGCATTTT